This T cell receptor (beta chain) was profiled in a study of blood T cell repertoires in COVID-19. The germline CDR1 and CDR2 sequences are SGHKS and YYEKEE (reference sequence). V lost 0 bases and J lost 7, with 14 bases in between. CDR3 length: 14 residues. Profiled with immunoSEQ multiplex PCR; TCRdb holds only in-frame clones, not every one. The sample gives about 120,000 clones, 80% of which show up once; more than 15% is in the top ten. The specimen was peripheral blood. The sequence was obtained from a man in his 60s with active or convalescent COVID-19. V usage is TRBV5-5 and J usage is TRBJ2-7; TRBD1 might be the D (6 bases). DNA of the CDR3: TGTGCCAGCAGCTTGGTGGGCAGGGGTGAGGAGCAGTACTTC. It encodes CASSLVGRGEEQYF.